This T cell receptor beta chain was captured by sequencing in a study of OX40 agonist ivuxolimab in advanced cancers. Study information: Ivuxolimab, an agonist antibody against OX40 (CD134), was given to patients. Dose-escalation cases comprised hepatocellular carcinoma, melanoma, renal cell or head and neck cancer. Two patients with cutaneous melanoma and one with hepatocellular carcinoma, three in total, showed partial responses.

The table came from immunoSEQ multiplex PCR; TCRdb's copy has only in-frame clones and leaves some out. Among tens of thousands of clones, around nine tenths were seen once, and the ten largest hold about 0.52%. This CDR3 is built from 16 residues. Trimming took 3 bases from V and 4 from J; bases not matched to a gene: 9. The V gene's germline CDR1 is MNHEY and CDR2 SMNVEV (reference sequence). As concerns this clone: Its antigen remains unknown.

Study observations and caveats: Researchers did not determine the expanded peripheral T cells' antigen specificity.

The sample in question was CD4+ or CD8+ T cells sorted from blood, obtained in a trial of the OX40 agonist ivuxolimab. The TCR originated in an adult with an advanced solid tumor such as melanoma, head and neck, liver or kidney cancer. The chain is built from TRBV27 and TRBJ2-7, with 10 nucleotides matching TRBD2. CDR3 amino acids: CASSFDQRGGMYEQYF. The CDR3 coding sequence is TGTGCCAGCAGTTTTGACCAGCGGGGGGGGATGTACGAGCAGTACTTC.